The present T cell receptor (beta chain) was sequenced within a study of T cells in localized non-small cell lung cancer. The study, taken as a whole, reports: Blood T cell density predicted longer survival; adjacent-lung clonality, shorter. Heterogeneity cannot be ruled out, as sequencing used one tumor region only.

Germline V CDR1 and CDR2: MNHNS, SASEGT. The CDR3 is made up of 13 amino acids. The ends lost 5 bases at V and 6 bases at J; junction bases unmatched: 2. Generated by immunoSEQ multiplex PCR, the TCRdb table keeps only in-frame clones and is missing some. The data hold around 83,000 clones, with roughly 87% observed a single time. In the case of this clone: The target antigen is unknown.

This sequence originates from a man aged 35-75 years with stage I squamous cell lung carcinoma. The V gene is TRBV6-1, the J gene TRBJ1-2; 11 positions agree with TRBD1. The starting material was peripheral blood, obtained before any cancer treatment. This chain's CDR3 is CASSWDRGNGYTF. For the CDR3, the DNA is TGTGCCAGCAGTTGGGACAGGGGGAATGGCTACACCTTC.